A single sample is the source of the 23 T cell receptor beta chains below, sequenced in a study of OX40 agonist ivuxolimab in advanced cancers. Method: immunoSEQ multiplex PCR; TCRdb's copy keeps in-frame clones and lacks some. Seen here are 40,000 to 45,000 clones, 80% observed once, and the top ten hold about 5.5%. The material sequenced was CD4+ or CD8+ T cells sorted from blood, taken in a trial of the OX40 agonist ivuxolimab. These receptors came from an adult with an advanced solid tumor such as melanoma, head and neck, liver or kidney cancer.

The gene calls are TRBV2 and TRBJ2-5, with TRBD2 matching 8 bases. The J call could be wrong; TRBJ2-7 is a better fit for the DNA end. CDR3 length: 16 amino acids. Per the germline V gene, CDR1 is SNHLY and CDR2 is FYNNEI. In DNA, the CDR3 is TGTGCCAGCAGTCCTTCTGGACTAGCTCTGTCCTACGAGCAGTACTTC. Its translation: CASSPSGLALSYEQYF.

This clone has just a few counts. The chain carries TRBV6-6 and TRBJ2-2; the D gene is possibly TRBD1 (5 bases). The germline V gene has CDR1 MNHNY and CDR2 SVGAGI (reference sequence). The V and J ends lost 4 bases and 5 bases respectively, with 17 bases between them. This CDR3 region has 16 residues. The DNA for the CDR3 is TGTGCCAGCAGTTTTCTCCCCCCAGGGCGGACCGGGGAGCTGTTTTTT. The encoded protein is CASSFLPPGRTGELFF.

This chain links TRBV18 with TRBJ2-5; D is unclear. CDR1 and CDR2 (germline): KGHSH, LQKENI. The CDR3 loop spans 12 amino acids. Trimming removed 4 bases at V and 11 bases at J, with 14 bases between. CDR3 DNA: TGTGCCAGCTCACAGAAATTATTGGAGCAGTACTTC. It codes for CASSQKLLEQYF.

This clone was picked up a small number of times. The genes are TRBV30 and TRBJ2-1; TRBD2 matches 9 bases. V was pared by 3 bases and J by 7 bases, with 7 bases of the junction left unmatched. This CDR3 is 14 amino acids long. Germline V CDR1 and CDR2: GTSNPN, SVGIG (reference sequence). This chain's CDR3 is CAWSSGLATNEQFF. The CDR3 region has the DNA TGTGCCTGGAGCTCTGGACTAGCGACTAATGAGCAGTTCTTC. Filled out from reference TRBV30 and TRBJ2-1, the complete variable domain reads SQTIHQWPATLVQPVGSPLSLECTVEGTSNPNLYWYRQAAGRGLQLLFYSVGIGQISSEVPQNLSASRPQDRQFILSSKKLLLSDSGFYLCAWSSGLATNEQFFGPGTRLTVL.

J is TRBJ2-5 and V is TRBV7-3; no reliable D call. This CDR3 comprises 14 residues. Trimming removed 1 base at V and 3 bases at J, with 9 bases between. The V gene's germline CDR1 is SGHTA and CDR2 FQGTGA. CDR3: CASSLSGIEETQYF. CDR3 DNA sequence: TGTGCCAGCAGCTTAAGTGGGATTGAAGAGACCCAGTACTTC. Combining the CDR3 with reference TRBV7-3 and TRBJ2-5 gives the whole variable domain GAGVSQTPSNKVTEKGKYVELRCDPISGHTALYWYRQSLGQGPEFLIYFQGTGAADDSGLPNDRFFAVRPEGSVSTLKIQRTERGDSAVYLCASSLSGIEETQYFGPGTRLLVL.

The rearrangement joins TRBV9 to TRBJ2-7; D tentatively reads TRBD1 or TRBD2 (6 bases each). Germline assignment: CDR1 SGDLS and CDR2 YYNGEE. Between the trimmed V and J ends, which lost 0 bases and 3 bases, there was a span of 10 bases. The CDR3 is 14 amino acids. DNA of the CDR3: TGTGCCAGCAGCGTAGAGGGGGGAGGCTACGAGCAGTACTTC. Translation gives CASSVEGGGYEQYF. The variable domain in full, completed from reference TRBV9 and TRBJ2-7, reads DSGVTQTPKHLITATGQRVTLRCSPRSGDLSVYWYQQSLDQGLQFLIQYYNGEERAKGNILERFSAQQFPDLHSELNLSSLELGDSALYFCASSVEGGGYEQYFGPGTRLTVT.

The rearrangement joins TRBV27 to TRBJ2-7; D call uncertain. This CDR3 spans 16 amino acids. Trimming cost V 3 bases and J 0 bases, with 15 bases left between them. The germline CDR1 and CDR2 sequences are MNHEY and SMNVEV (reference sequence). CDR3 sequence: CASSLAPGTISYEQYF. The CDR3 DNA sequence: TGTGCCAGCAGTTTGGCCCCTGGCACCATCTCCTACGAGCAGTACTTC.

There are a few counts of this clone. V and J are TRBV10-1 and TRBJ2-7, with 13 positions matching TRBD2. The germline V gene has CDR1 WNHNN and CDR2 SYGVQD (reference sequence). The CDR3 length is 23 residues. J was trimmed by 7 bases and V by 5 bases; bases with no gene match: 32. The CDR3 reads CASSPRATSGRPSCELSAWEQYF. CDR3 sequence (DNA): TGCGCCAGCAGTCCCCGGGCGACTAGCGGGAGGCCTTCATGTGAACTGTCGGCATGGGAGCAGTACTTC.

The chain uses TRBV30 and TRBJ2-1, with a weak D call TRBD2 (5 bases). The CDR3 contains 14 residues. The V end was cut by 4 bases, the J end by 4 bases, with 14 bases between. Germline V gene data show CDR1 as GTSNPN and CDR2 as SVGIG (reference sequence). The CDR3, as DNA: TGTGCCTGGACTTACGCACTAGAGTACAATGAGCAGTTCTTC. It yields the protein CAWTYALEYNEQFF.

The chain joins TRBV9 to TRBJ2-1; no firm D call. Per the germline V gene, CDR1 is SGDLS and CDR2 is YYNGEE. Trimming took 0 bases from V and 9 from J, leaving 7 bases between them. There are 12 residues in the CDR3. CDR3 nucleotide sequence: TGTGCCAGCAGCGTAGCCGGCCGTGAGCAGTTCTTC. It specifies CASSVAGREQFF.

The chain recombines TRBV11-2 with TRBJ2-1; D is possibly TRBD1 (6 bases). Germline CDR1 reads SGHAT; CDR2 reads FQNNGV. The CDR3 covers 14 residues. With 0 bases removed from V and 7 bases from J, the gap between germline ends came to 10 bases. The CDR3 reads CASSLDPGTNEQFF. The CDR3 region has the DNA TGTGCCAGCAGCTTAGACCCCGGGACAAATGAGCAGTTCTTC. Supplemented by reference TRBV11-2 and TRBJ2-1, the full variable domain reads EAGVAQSPRYKIIEKRQSVAFWCNPISGHATLYWYQQILGQGPKLLIQFQNNGVVDDSQLPKDRFSAERLKGVDSTLKIQPAKLEDSAVYLCASSLDPGTNEQFFGPGTRLTVL.

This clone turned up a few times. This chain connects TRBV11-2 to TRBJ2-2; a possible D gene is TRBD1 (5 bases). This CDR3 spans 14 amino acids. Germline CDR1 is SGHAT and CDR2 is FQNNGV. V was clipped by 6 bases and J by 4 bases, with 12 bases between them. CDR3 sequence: CASRSIQGTGELFF. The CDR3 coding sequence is TGTGCCAGCAGATCTATCCAGGGCACCGGGGAGCTGTTTTTT. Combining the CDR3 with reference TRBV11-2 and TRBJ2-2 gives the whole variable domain EAGVAQSPRYKIIEKRQSVAFWCNPISGHATLYWYQQILGQGPKLLIQFQNNGVVDDSQLPKDRFSAERLKGVDSTLKIQPAKLEDSAVYLCASRSIQGTGELFFGEGSRLTVL.

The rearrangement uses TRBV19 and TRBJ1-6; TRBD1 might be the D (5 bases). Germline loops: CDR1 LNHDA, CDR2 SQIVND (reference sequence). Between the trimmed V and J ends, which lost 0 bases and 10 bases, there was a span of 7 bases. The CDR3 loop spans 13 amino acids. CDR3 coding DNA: TGTGCCAGTAGTATAGATGGGGGATCACCCCTCCACTTT. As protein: CASSIDGGSPLHF.

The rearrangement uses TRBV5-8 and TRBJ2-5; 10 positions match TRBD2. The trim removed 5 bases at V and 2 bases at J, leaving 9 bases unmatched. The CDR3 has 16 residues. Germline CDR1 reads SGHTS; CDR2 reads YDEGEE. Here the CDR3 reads CASRASSGRGQETQYF. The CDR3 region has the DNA TGTGCCAGCAGGGCCTCGAGCGGGAGGGGTCAAGAGACCCAGTACTTC.

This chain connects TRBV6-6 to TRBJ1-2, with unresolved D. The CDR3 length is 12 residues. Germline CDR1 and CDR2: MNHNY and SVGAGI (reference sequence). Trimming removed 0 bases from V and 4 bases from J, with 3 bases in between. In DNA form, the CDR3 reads TGTGCCAGCAGTTACTCCAGCTATGGCTACACCTTC. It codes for CASSYSSYGYTF.

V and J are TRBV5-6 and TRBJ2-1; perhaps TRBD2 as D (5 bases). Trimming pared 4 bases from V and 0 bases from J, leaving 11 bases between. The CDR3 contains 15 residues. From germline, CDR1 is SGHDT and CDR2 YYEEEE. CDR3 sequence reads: CASSPGKYSYNEQFF. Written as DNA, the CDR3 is TGTGCCAGCAGCCCGGGGAAGTACTCCTACAATGAGCAGTTCTTC.

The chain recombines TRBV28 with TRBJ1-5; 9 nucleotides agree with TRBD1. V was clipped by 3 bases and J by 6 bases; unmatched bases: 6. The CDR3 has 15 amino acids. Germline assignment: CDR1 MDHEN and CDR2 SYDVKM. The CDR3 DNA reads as TGTGCCAGCAGTTTGGGACAGGGAATCTTTCAGCCCCAGCATTTT. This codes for CASSLGQGIFQPQHF.

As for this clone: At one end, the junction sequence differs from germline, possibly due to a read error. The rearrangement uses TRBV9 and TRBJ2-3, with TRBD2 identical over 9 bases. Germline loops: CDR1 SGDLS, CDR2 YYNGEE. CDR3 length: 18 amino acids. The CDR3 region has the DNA TGTGCCAGCGGCGTTGAGGATAGCGGGAGTGGGAGGACAGATACGCAGTATTTT. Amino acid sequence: CASGVEDSGSGRTDTQYF. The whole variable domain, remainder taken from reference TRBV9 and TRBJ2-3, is DSGVTQTPKHLITATGQRVTLRCSPRSGDLSVYWYQQSLDQGLQFLIQYYNGEERAKGNILERFSAQQFPDLHSELNLSSLELGDSALYFCASGVEDSGSGRTDTQYFGPGTRLTVL.

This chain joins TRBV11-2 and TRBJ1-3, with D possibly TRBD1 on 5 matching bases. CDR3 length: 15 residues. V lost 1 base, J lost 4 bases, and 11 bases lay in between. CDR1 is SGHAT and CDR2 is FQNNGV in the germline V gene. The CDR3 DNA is TGTGCCAGCAGCTTAGGGGGCAAGTCCGGAAACACCATATATTTT. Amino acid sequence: CASSLGGKSGNTIYF. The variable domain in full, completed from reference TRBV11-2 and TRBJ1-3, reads EAGVAQSPRYKIIEKRQSVAFWCNPISGHATLYWYQQILGQGPKLLIQFQNNGVVDDSQLPKDRFSAERLKGVDSTLKIQPAKLEDSAVYLCASSLGGKSGNTIYFGEGSWLTVV.

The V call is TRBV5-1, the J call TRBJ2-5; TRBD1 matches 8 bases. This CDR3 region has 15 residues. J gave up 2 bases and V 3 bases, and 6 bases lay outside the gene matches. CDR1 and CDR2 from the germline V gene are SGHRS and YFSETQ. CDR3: CASSSQGAGQETQYF. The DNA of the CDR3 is TGCGCCAGCAGCTCTCAGGGGGCAGGGCAAGAGACCCAGTACTTC.

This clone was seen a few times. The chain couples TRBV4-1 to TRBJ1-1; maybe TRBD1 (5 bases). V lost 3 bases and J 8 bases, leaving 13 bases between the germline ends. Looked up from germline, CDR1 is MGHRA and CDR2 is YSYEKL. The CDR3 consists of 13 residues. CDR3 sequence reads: CASSQVTRTEAFF. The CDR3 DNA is TGCGCCAGCAGCCAGGTTACTAGGACAGAAGCTTTCTTT.

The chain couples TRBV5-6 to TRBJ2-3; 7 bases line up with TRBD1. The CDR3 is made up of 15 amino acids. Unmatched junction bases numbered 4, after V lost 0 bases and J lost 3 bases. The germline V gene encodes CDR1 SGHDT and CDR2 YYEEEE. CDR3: CASSLGGGRTDTQYF. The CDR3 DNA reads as TGTGCCAGCAGCTTGGGAGGGGGCAGGACAGATACGCAGTATTTT.

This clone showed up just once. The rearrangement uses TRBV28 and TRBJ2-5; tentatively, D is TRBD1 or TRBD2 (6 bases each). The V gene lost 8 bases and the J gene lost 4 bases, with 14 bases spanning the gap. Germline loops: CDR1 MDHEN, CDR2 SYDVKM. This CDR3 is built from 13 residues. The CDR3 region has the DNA TGTGCCAGCGGGGTGGGGGGCCGAGAGACCCAGTACTTC. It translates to CASGVGGRETQYF.